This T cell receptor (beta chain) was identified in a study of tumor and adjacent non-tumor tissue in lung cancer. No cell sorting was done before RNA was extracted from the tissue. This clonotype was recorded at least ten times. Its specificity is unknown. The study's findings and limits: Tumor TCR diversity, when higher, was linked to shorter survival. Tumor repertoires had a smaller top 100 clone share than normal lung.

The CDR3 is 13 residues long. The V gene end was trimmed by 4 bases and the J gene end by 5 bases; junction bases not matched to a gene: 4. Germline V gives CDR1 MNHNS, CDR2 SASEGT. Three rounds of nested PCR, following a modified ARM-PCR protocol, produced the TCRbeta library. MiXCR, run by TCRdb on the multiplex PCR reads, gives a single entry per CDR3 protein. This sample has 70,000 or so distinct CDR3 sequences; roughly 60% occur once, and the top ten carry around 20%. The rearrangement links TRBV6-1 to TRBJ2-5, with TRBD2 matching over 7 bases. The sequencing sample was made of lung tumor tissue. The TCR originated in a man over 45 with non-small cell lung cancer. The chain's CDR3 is CASSGRGWETQYF. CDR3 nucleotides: TGTGCCAGCAGTGGGCGGGGGTGGGAGACCCAGTACTTC.